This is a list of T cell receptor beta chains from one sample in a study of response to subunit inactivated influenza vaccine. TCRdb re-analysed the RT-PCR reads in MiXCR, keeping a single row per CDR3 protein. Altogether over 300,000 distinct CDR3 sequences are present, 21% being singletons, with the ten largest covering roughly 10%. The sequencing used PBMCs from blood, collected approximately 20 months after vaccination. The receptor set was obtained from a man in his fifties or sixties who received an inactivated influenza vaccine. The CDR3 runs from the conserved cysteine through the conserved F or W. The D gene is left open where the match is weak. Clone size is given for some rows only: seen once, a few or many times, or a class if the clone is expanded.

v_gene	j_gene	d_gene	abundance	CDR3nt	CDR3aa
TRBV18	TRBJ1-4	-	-	TGTGCCAGCTCACCACGGGGGCCAGGGGAAAAACTGTTTTTT	CASSPRGPGEKLFF
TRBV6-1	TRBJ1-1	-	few	TGTGCCAGCAACCTTAGGGGAGATGGCACTGAAGCTTTCTTT	CASNLRGDGTEAFF
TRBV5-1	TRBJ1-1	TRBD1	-	TGCGCCAGCAGCTTGGCCGGACAGGATATACCCCGATTCGAAAAGGACACTGAAGCTTTCTTT	CASSLAGQDIPRFEKDTEAFF
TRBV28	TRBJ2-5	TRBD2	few	TGTGCCAGCAGTAATGGACTAGCGAGGGGTAGAGAGACCCAGTACTTC	CASSNGLARGRETQYF
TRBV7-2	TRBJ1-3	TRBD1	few	TGTGCCAGCAGCTCTACGACAGGGGGCGGAAACACCATATATTTT	CASSSTTGGGNTIYF
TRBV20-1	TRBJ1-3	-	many	TGCAGTGCTAGATCCGGGACGGGAAACACCATATATTTT	CSARSGTGNTIYF
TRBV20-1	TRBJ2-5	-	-	TGCAGTGCTAGTCGTCTACCGGGACAAGAGACCCAGTACTTC	CSASRLPGQETQYF
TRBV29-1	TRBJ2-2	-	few	TGCAGCGTGGAAAAGCCCCCGAACACCGGGGAGCTGTTTTTT	CSVEKPPNTGELFF
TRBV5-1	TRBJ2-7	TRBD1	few	TGCGCCAGCAGCTTCGGGACAGACTACGAGCAGTACTTC	CASSFGTDYEQYF
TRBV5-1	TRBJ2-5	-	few	TGCGCCAGCAGCTTGAAGACAGGAGAAGAGACCCAGTACTTC	CASSLKTGEETQYF
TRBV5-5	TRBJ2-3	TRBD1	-	TGTGCCAGCAGCCCCAGCAGGACAGGGTGGCCAGATACGCAGTATTTT	CASSPSRTGWPDTQYF
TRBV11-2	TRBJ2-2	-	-	TGTGCCAGCACCTCTGACGTAACCGGGGAGCTGTTTTTT	CASTSDVTGELFF
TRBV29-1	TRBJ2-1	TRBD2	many	TGCAGCGTTGAAACGGGACTAGCCAACTCCTACAATGAGCAGTTCTTC	CSVETGLANSYNEQFF
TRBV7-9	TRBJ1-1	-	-	TGTGCCAGCAGCTTAGCGAATTTGGCGATCGAAGCTTTCTTT	CASSLANLAIEAFF
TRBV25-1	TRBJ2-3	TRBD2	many	TGTGCCAGCAGTGTGGGGAGGGCCGCGGCAGATACGCAGTATTTT	CASSVGRAAADTQYF
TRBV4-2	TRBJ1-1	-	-	TGTGCCAGCAGCCAAGAGACAGGAACCGATGAAGCTTTCTTT	CASSQETGTDEAFF
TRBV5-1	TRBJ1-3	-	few	TGCGCCAGCAGCCAAGGACTGGATGACTCTGGAAACACCATATATTTT	CASSQGLDDSGNTIYF
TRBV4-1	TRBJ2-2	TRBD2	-	TGCGCCAGCAGCCCCGTATGGAGGCTAGCGGGGGCTAACACCGGGGAGCTGTTTTTT	CASSPVWRLAGANTGELFF
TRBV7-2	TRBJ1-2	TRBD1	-	TGTGCCAGCAGCTTATCGGGACAGGGGTCCTATGGCTACACCTTC	CASSLSGQGSYGYTF
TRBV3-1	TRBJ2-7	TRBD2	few	TGTGCCAGCAGCCTCTTAGCGGGGGTCTCCTACGAGCAGTACTTC	CASSLLAGVSYEQYF
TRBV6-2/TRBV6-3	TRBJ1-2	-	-	TGTGCCAGCAGTTACGGAGAAAGCTATGGCTACACCTTC	CASSYGESYGYTF
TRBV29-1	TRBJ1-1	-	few	TGCAGCGCGTACCGGGACAACCTGAACACTGAAGCTTTCTTT	CSAYRDNLNTEAFF
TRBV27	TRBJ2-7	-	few	TGTGCCAGCAGTTCGATAAGAGTGGCCCCCCCCGAGCAGTACTTC	CASSSIRVAPPEQYF
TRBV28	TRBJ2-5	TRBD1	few	TGTGCCAGCAGCCCTCTCTTGGACAGGGTGGGGGAAGAGACCCAGTACTTC	CASSPLLDRVGEETQYF
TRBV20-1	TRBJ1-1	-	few	TGCAGTGCTAGAGGGCAGCTCATGAACACTGAAGCTTTCTTT	CSARGQLMNTEAFF
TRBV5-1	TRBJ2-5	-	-	TGCGCCAGCAGCTTGGGATTGGCGGGACCTTCTCAAGAGACCCAGTACTTC	CASSLGLAGPSQETQYF
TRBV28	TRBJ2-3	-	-	TGTGCCAGCAGAGCACAGGGCACAGATACGCAGTATTTT	CASRAQGTDTQYF
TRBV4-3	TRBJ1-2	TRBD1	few	TGCGCCAGCAGCCAAGGTGCTGTGGGACAGCTCTATGGCTACACCTTC	CASSQGAVGQLYGYTF
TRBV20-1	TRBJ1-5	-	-	TGCAGTGCTAGAACAGGGAATGCAAATCAGCCCCAGCATTTT	CSARTGNANQPQHF
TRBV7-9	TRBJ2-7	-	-	TGTGCCAGCAGCCTACGACAGGCTACTGAGCAGTACTTC	CASSLRQATEQYF
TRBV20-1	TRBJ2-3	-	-	TGCAGTGCTAGTGTAACCACAGATACGCAGTATTTT	CSASVTTDTQYF
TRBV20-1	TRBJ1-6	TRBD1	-	TGCAGTGCCCGGGGGGTGCGGACAGGCCCGAATTCACCCCTCCACTTT	CSARGVRTGPNSPLHF
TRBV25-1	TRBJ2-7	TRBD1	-	TGTGCCAGCAGTGATGGGGACAGTTCCTACGAGCAGTACTTC	CASSDGDSSYEQYF
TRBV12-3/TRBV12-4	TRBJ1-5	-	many	TGTGCCAGCTCCGGGGAATCTCATCAGCCCCAGCATTTT	CASSGESHQPQHF
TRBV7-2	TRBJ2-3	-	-	TGTGCCAGAGAGCCTATCGGGTACCCCACAGATACGCAGTATTTT	CAREPIGYPTDTQYF
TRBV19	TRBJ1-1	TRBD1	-	TGTGCCAGTAGTCGGACAGGGGTATCGACTGAAGCTTTCTTT	CASSRTGVSTEAFF
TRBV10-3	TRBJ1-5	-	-	TGTGCCATCAGTGAGTCGGCAGGGAACCAAGGTCAGCCCCAGCATTTT	CAISESAGNQGQPQHF
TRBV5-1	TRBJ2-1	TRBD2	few	TGCGCCAGCAGCTTCACAGCGGGACTCTACAATGAGCAGTTCTTC	CASSFTAGLYNEQFF
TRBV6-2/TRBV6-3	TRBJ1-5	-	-	TGTGCCAGCAGTTACAGCAGGGAACGAAATCAGCCCCAGCATTTT	CASSYSRERNQPQHF
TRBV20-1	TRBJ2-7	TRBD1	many	TGCAGTGCTAGAGACCGGGCCGGGACAGGGGTATACGAGCAGTACTTC	CSARDRAGTGVYEQYF
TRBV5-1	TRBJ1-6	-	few	TGCGCCAGCAGCTCCGAAGACGGAAGCTCCTATAATTCACCCCTCCACTTT	CASSSEDGSSYNSPLHF
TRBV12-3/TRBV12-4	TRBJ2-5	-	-	TGTGCCAGCAGTTTAAATGCCCAGTGGGAGACCCAGTACTTC	CASSLNAQWETQYF
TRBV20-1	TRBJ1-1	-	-	TGCAGTGCTTACTTACAGGGTTCGACTGAAGCTTTCTTT	CSAYLQGSTEAFF
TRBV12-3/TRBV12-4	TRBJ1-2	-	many	TGTGCCAGCAGTTTTGACAGTTACTATGGCTACACCTTC	CASSFDSYYGYTF
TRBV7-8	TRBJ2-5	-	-	TGTGCCAGCAGCCCAAACCCCACCGTTCAAGAGACCCAGTACTTC	CASSPNPTVQETQYF
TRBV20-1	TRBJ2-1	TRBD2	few	TGCAGTGCTACTAAGCGGGGGGGTGTCGACAATGAGCAGTTCTTC	CSATKRGGVDNEQFF